This T cell receptor (beta chain) was identified in a study of blood T cell repertoires in COVID-19. How the authors handled the data: The assay estimated nucleated cells by amplifying reference gene primers. The table came from immunoSEQ multiplex PCR; TCRdb's copy has only in-frame clones and leaves some out. V and J calls and clone size are copied from that table; D and trimming were computed from the DNA. The table shows 200,000 to 250,000 clones, with around 84% occurring only once. This CDR3 is built from 15 residues. Germline CDR1 reads SNHLY; CDR2 reads FYNNEI. J lost 3 bases, V lost 5 bases, and 7 bases had no gene match.

The clonotype was recovered from a man aged 40-55 years who had recovered from COVID-19. The sequenced sample consisted of PBMCs or T cells enriched from blood (not recorded which). The chain carries TRBV2 and TRBJ2-5; 9 bases agree with TRBD1. The DNA of the CDR3 is TGTGCCAGCAGTACTATCGGGACAGGGAAAGAGACCCAGTACTTC. Protein sequence: CASSTIGTGKETQYF.